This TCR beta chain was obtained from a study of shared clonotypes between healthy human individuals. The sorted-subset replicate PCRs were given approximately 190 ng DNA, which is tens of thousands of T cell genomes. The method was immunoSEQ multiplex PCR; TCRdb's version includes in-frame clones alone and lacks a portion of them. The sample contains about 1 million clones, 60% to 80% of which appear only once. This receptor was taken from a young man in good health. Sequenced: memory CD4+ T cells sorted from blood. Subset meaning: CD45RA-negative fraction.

CDR3 amino acids: CASSEQGAATVSEQYF. CDR3 coding DNA: TGTGCCAGCTCTGAGCAGGGGGCGGCCACTGTGTCCGAGCAGTACTTC. The chain is built from TRBV18 and TRBJ2-7; 8 bases line up with TRBD1. V lost 6 bases, J lost 6 bases, and 16 bases stayed unmatched. Germline V gives CDR1 KGHSH, CDR2 LQKENI. CDR3 length: 16 amino acids. Full variable domain (missing parts from reference TRBV18 and TRBJ2-7): NAGVMQNPRHLVRRRGQEARLRCSPMKGHSHVYWYRQLPEEGLKFMVYLQKENIIDESGMPKERFSAEFPKEGPSILRIQQVVRGDSAAYFCASSEQGAATVSEQYFGPGTRLTVT.